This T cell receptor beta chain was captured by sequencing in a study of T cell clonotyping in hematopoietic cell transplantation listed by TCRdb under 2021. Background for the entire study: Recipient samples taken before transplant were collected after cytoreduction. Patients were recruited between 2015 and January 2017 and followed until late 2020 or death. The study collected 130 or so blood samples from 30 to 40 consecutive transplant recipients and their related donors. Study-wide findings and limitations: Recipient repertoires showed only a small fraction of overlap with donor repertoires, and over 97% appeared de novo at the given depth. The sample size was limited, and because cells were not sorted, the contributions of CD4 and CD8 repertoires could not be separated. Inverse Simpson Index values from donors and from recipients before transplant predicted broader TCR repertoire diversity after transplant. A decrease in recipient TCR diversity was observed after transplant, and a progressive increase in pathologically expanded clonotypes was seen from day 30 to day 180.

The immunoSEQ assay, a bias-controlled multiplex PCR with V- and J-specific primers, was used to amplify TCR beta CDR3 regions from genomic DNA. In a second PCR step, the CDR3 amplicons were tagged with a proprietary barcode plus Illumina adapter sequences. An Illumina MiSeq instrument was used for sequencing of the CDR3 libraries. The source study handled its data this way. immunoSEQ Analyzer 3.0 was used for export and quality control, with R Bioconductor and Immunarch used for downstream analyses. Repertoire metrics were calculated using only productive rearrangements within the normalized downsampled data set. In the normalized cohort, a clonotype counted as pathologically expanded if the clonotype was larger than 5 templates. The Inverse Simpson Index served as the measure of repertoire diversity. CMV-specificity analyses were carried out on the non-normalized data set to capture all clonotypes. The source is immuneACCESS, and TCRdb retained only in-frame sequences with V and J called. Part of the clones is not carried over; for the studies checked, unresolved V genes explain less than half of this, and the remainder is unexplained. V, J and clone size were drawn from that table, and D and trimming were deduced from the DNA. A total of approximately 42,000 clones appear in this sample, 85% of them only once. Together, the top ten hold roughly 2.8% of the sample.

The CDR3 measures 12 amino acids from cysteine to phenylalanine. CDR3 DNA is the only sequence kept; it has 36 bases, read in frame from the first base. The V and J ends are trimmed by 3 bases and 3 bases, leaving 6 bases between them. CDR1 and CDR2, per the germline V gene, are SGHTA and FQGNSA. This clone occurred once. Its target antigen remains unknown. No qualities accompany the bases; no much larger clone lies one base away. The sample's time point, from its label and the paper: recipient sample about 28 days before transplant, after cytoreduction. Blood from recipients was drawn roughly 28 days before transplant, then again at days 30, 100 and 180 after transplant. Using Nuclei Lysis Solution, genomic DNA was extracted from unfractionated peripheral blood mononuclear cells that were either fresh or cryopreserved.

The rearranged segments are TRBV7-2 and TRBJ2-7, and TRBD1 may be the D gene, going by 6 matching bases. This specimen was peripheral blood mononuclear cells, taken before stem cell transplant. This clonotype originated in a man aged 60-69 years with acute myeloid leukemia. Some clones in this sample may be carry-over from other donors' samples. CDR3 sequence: CASSFRGYEQYF. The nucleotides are TGTGCCAGCAGCTTCAGGGGCTACGAGCAGTACTTC.